This TCR beta chain was observed in a study of T cell repertoires in cytomegalovirus infection. The overall study: CMV infection together with matching HLA type was indicated by public TCR beta signatures.

This clonotype showed up just a few times. As yet, its antigen is unknown. Whole-study findings and limits: Cumulative frequency (of public TCR beta family members) identified carriers of CMV plus the relevant HLA. Dominating the ex vivo response were HLA-C-restricted CMV-specific TCR beta clonotypes.

Via MiXCR, TCRdb re-called the reads, giving one row per CDR3 protein. This table has roughly 300,000 distinct CDR3 sequences, around 9.5% appearing once. The V and J ends lost 6 bases and 1 base, in that order; junction bases with no gene match: 5. The CDR3 runs 15 residues. The germline CDR1 and CDR2 sequences are MNHNS and SASEGT. The V call is TRBV6-1, the J call TRBJ1-1, with 10 bases identical to TRBD1. The material sequenced was PBMCs. The origin of this receptor is a human donor in good health (CMV status not recorded). Some clones in this sample may be carry-over from other donors' samples. CDR3 residues: CASRAGQGTNTEAFF. The CDR3 DNA is TGTGCCAGCAGGGCGGGACAGGGGACGAACACTGAAGCTTTCTTT.